The clone carrying this T cell receptor (beta chain) was observed a few times. The antigen remains undetermined. TCRdb passed the 5' RACE reads through MiXCR, listing each CDR3 protein once. Counted here are hundreds of thousands of distinct CDR3 sequences, over 15% occurring once; the ten biggest clones make up approximately 13%. These data belong to a study of T-cell memory formation after mild COVID-19. As for the study in general: TCR clusters showed largely donor specificity.

Study-level results: Memory sampled before infection contained some responding clones, suggesting cross-reactive memory joined. The CD4+ clones that contracted clustered mainly within CM and EM, and the CD8+ clones concentrated in EMRA.

The germline V and J ends were trimmed by 4 bases and 3 bases, with 15 bases remaining between them. This CDR3 spans 16 amino acids. Looked up from germline, CDR1 is KGHDR and CDR2 is SFDVKD. This sequence was found in an adult woman who had mild COVID-19 (a few samples of this study predate the infection). Cell type and time point are not known. Material: PBMCs or a T cell subset sorted from them (not recorded which). The chain uses TRBV24-1 and TRBJ2-1, with D possibly being TRBD1 (7 bases). The CDR3: CATSEGGRGFYNEQFF. The CDR3 nucleotides read TGTGCCACCAGTGAGGGGGGCAGGGGGTTCTACAATGAGCAGTTCTTC.